These T cell receptor beta chains were read from a single sample in a study of T cell changes during pregnancy in multiple sclerosis. Clones were sequenced by immunoSEQ multiplex PCR, and TCRdb holds only the in-frame ones, with some missing. The sample records about 61,000 clones, roughly 87% being singletons. Source: peripheral blood, taken in the first trimester of pregnancy. The receptors derive from a female donor with multiple sclerosis, enrolled in a pregnancy study. Each CDR3 is given with its conserved first and last residue. The order of the fields is CDR3 protein, CDR3 DNA, clone size, D gene, J gene, V gene. A D gene is named only where the DNA matches it firmly. Size tells how often a clone was seen (once, few, many) or the class of an expanded clone, and some rows leave it out.

CASSRGGPSPETQYF,TGTGCCAGCAGCAGAGGGGGCCCTAGCCCGGAGACCCAGTACTTC,NA,TRBD1,TRBJ2-5,TRBV5-6
CASSYLETQYF,TGTGCCAGCAGTTACCTGGAGACCCAGTACTTC,NA,NA,TRBJ2-5,TRBV6-5
CASSHSGSSTDTQYF,TGTGCCAGCAGTCATAGCGGGAGCAGCACAGATACGCAGTATTTT,NA,TRBD2,TRBJ2-3,TRBV28
CASSYRTGGGEAFF,TGTGCCAGCAGCTATAGGACAGGAGGTGGGGAAGCTTTCTTT,NA,TRBD1,TRBJ1-1,TRBV7-9
CASSFGGAGNTIYF,TGTGCCAGCAGTTTCGGGGGAGCTGGAAACACCATATATTTT,NA,NA,TRBJ1-3,TRBV28
CASSLGWDRIYEQYF,TGTGCCAGCAGCTTGGGATGGGACAGAATCTACGAGCAGTACTTC,NA,TRBD1,TRBJ2-7,TRBV5-6
CASSSTVNTEAFF,TGTGCCAGCAGCTCAACAGTCAACACTGAAGCTTTCTTT,NA,NA,TRBJ1-1,TRBV7-9
CASSYSHLAGVGEQYF,TGTGCCAGCAGTTACAGTCACCTAGCGGGAGTCGGCGAGCAGTACTTC,once,TRBD2,TRBJ2-7,TRBV6-5
CASGVGTGYNEQFF,TGTGCCAGCGGAGTTGGGACAGGGTACAATGAGCAGTTCTTC,NA,TRBD1,TRBJ2-1,TRBV27
CASSYRTGGIYGYTF,TGTGCCAGCAGTTACCGGACAGGGGGAATCTATGGCTACACCTTC,NA,TRBD1,TRBJ1-2,TRBV6-5
CASCRDRVFAEQYF,TGCGCCAGCTGCCGGGACAGGGTCTTTGCCGAGCAGTACTTC,NA,TRBD1,TRBJ2-7,TRBV23-1
CATASGPQLNTQYF,TGTGCCACAGCTTCTGGTCCACAGCTTAATACGCAGTATTTT,NA,NA,TRBJ2-3,TRBV27
CASSLGIGQGSDTQYF,TGCGCCAGCAGCTTGGGAATAGGACAGGGCTCAGATACGCAGTATTTT,NA,TRBD1,TRBJ2-3,TRBV5-1
CASSRTGLNEKLFF,TGCGCCAGCAGCCGGACAGGGCTTAATGAAAAACTGTTTTTT,NA,TRBD1,TRBJ1-4,TRBV4-1
CASSIEGQKYNEQFF,TGTGCCAGTAGTATAGAGGGACAGAAATACAATGAGCAGTTCTTC,NA,TRBD1,TRBJ2-1,TRBV19
CAISESTGGQETQYF,TGTGCCATCAGTGAGTCGACAGGGGGACAAGAGACCCAGTACTTC,NA,TRBD1,TRBJ2-5,TRBV10-3
CASRCVPTGEYANTGELFF,TGTGCCAGCCGTTGCGTACCGACAGGGGAGTACGCGAACACCGGGGAGCTGTTTTTT,few,TRBD1,TRBJ2-2,TRBV27
CASSVAVNTEAFF,TGTGCCAGCAGCGTAGCGGTGAACACTGAAGCTTTCTTT,NA,NA,TRBJ1-1,TRBV9
CASSWGLAGVNEQFF,TGCGCCAGCAGCTGGGGGCTAGCGGGCGTCAATGAGCAGTTCTTC,NA,TRBD2,TRBJ2-1,TRBV5-1
CASSERGSRFYEQYF,TGTGCCAGCAGTGAGCGGGGGTCGCGGTTCTACGAGCAGTACTTC,NA,TRBD2,TRBJ2-7,TRBV2
CASSLAGYSNQPQHF,TGTGCCAGCAGTTTAGCAGGGTATAGCAATCAGCCCCAGCATTTT,NA,NA,TRBJ1-5,TRBV5-8
CAIRLQGNTEAFF,TGTGCCATCAGGTTACAGGGGAACACTGAAGCTTTCTTT,once,NA,TRBJ1-1,TRBV10-3
CASSSSGQETEQYF,TGCGCCAGCAGCTCCTCCGGACAGGAGACTGAGCAGTACTTC,NA,TRBD1,TRBJ2-7,TRBV5-1
CASSPRAVAGGAPEQYF,TGTGCCAGCTCACCTCGGGCTGTAGCGGGTGGGGCCCCCGAGCAGTACTTC,NA,TRBD2,TRBJ2-7,TRBV18
CARSLVCRSGRGNEQFF,TGTGCCAGAAGCTTAGTCTGTCGCAGCGGGAGGGGCAATGAGCAGTTCTTC,NA,TRBD2,TRBJ2-1,TRBV5-3
CASSPRTGGPTDTQYF,TGTGCCAGCTCACCACGGACGGGAGGGCCCACAGATACGCAGTATTTT,NA,TRBD2,TRBJ2-3,TRBV18
CASSLEGGGVGNEQFF,TGTGCCAGCAGCTTAGAGGGAGGAGGAGTTGGAAATGAGCAGTTCTTC,NA,NA,TRBJ2-1,TRBV7-2
CSVEGNQDSSYEQYF,TGCAGCGTTGAAGGGAACCAGGACAGTTCCTACGAGCAGTACTTC,NA,NA,TRBJ2-7,TRBV29-1
CASANSERVAGELFF,TGTGCCAGCGCAAATAGCGAGAGGGTTGCTGGGGAGCTGTTTTTT,NA,NA,TRBJ2-2,TRBV28
CAWSSGGDEQFF,TGTGCCTGGAGTTCAGGGGGTGACGAGCAGTTCTTC,NA,TRBD1,TRBJ2-1,TRBV30
CASSQAGENEQFF,TGCGCCAGCAGCCAAGCCGGGGAGAATGAGCAGTTCTTC,NA,NA,TRBJ2-1,TRBV4-3
CASSRDSPQETQYF,TGTGCCAGCAGTCGGGACAGCCCGCAAGAGACCCAGTACTTC,NA,TRBD1,TRBJ2-5,TRBV6-5
CASSLAQGRRGDTEAFF,TGCGCCAGCAGCTTGGCCCAGGGGCGCAGGGGTGACACTGAAGCTTTCTTT,NA,NA,TRBJ1-1,TRBV5-1
CAWSTRANTEAFF,TGTGCCTGGAGTACCAGGGCGAACACTGAAGCTTTCTTT,few,NA,TRBJ1-1,TRBV30
CASSIAPQSYNEQFF,TGTGCCAGTAGTATAGCTCCCCAGTCCTACAATGAGCAGTTCTTC,NA,NA,TRBJ2-1,TRBV19
CASSWGTDTEAFF,TGTGCCAGCAGCTGGGGGACTGACACTGAAGCTTTCTTT,NA,NA,TRBJ1-1,TRBV7-9
CASSVEGGASGYTF,TGTGCCAGCAGTGTAGAAGGGGGCGCGAGTGGCTACACCTTC,NA,TRBD1,TRBJ1-2,TRBV2
CASSAPGTGGNTIYF,TGTGCCAGCAGCGCCCCCGGGACAGGGGGAAACACCATATATTTT,NA,TRBD1,TRBJ1-3,TRBV9
CASSDSGGSTDTQYF,TGTGCCAGCAGTGACAGCGGGGGTAGCACAGATACGCAGTATTTT,NA,TRBD2,TRBJ2-3,TRBV6-4
CASSSGTGLVEQYF,TGTGCCAGCAGTTCCGGGACAGGGTTGGTCGAGCAGTACTTC,few,TRBD1,TRBJ2-7,TRBV6-5
CAWSGTSREGETQYF,TGTGCCTGGAGTGGAACTAGCAGGGAAGGGGAGACCCAGTACTTC,NA,NA,TRBJ2-5,TRBV30
CASSRGSNQPQHF,TGTGCCAGCAGTCGGGGTAGCAATCAGCCCCAGCATTTT,NA,NA,TRBJ1-5,TRBV6-5